This T cell receptor (beta chain) was captured in a study of response to subunit inactivated influenza vaccine. Deletions cut 2 bases from V and 0 bases from J, with 9 bases between. Per germline, CDR1 SGHTA and CDR2 FQGTGA. The CDR3 spans 15 residues. TCRdb fed the RT-PCR reads into MiXCR, producing one record per CDR3 protein. Of more than 700,000 distinct CDR3 sequences listed, approximately 21% are singletons. In regard to this clonotype: No antigen is known for it.

Findings of the study overall: The authors suggested that every seasonal influenza vaccination recruits few new T cells.

The TCR sequence derives from a man aged 50 to 59 who received an inactivated influenza vaccine. The source material was PBMCs from blood, sampled 4 to 6 days after vaccination. V usage is TRBV7-3 and J usage is TRBJ2-3; D is unresolved. The CDR3, as DNA: TGTGCCAGCAGCTTAGGGCGGATTAGCACAGATACGCAGTATTTT. Amino acids: CASSLGRISTDTQYF.